These T cell receptor beta chains were read from a single sample in a study of preoperative IRX-2 immunotherapy in early breast cancer. Here immunoSEQ multiplex PCR was the method, and the copy in TCRdb shows in-frame clones only, minus some. The repertoire has about 98,000 clones, 86% of them found once; the top ten carry roughly 2%. The sequencing here drew on tumor tissue, taken after IRX-2 immunotherapy. Source of these receptors: a human donor with breast cancer. CDR3s include the opening cysteine and the closing phenylalanine or tryptophan. A D gene is named only where the DNA matches it firmly. Expanded clones get a size class; other rows say once, few or many, or leave the size out.

d_gene	v_gene	j_gene	abundance	CDR3aa	CDR3nt
.	TRBV28	TRBJ1-2	.	CASSDSHGRYTF	TGTGCCAGCAGTGACAGTCACGGTCGCTACACCTTC
.	TRBV22-1	TRBJ1-5	.	CASRQDQLSNQPQHF	TGTGCCAGCAGACAGGATCAGTTGAGCAATCAGCCCCAGCATTTT
.	TRBV19	TRBJ2-1	once	CASSIGPDEQFF	TGTGCCAGTAGTATAGGTCCGGATGAGCAGTTCTTC
.	TRBV6-4	TRBJ1-3	once	CACSGVSGNTIYF	TGTGCCTGCAGCGGGGTCTCTGGAAACACCATATATTTT
TRBD1	TRBV19	TRBJ2-2	.	CASRTITPRPGQPNTGELFF	TGTGCCAGTAGAACAATCACCCCCCGCCCGGGACAGCCTAACACCGGGGAGCTGTTTTTT
.	TRBV6-8	TRBJ1-2	once	CASRAAGVFGYTF	TGTGCCAGCAGAGCGGCAGGCGTTTTTGGCTACACCTTC
.	TRBV6-8	TRBJ1-2	.	CASSSGPYGYTF	TGTGCCAGCAGTTCCGGGCCTTATGGCTACACCTTC
TRBD2	TRBV14	TRBJ2-3	.	CASSIREGDTQYF	TGTGCCAGCAGCATAAGGGAGGGAGATACGCAGTATTTT
TRBD1	TRBV6-8	TRBJ1-2	.	CASSADRGLGYTF	TGTGCCAGCAGTGCCGACAGGGGGCTTGGCTACACCTTC
.	TRBV28	TRBJ1-2	.	CASSSFTANYGYTF	TGTGCCAGCAGCTCCTTTACAGCTAACTATGGCTACACCTTC
.	TRBV6-8	TRBJ2-4	.	CASSGLGGRGGYLLLAKNIQYF	TGTGCCAGCAGTGGGTTGGGGGGCCGCGGGGGCTACCTACTACTAGCCAAAAACATTCAGTACTTC
.	TRBV19	TRBJ1-1	.	CASRGEGRNTEAFF	TGTGCCTCCAGGGGCGAGGGTCGGAACACTGAAGCTTTCTTT
TRBD1	TRBV19	TRBJ2-7	once	CASSHGTGEGEQYF	TGTGCCAGTAGTCACGGGACAGGGGAAGGTGAGCAGTACTTC
.	TRBV18	TRBJ1-6	.	CASSPFHIRQAPGISPLHF	TGTGCCAGCTCACCTTTCCATATCCGACAGGCCCCCGGGATTTCACCCCTCCACTTT
.	TRBV6-8	TRBJ1-5	.	CASSYQGGTQPQHF	TGTGCCAGCAGTTATCAGGGCGGTACTCAGCCCCAGCATTTT
.	TRBV25-1	TRBJ1-5	.	CASSGRQLDQPQHF	TGTGCCAGCAGTGGAAGACAATTAGATCAGCCCCAGCATTTT
TRBD2	TRBV6-8	TRBJ2-2	.	CASSYELAGNGELFF	TGTGCCAGCAGTTATGAGCTAGCGGGGAACGGGGAGCTGTTTTTT
.	TRBV6-8	TRBJ2-1	.	CAISQQGTNEQFF	TGTGCCATCAGCCAACAGGGAACCAATGAGCAGTTCTTC
TRBD1	TRBV10-2	TRBJ1-5	.	CASSQAGTANQPQHF	TGCGCCAGCAGCCAGGCTGGGACAGCCAATCAGCCCCAGCATTTT
TRBD1	TRBV6-7	TRBJ1-2	.	CASSYSFVRRGQGYTF	TGTGCCAGCAGTTACTCATTCGTTCGGAGGGGGCAAGGCTACACCTTC
.	TRBV6-8	TRBJ2-5	.	CASSIMGSETQYF	TGTGCCAGCAGCATCATGGGCTCCGAGACCCAGTACTTC
TRBD1	TRBV30	TRBJ1-1	.	CAWSPDRDTEAFF	TGTGCCTGGAGCCCGGACAGGGACACTGAAGCTTTCTTT
.	TRBV28	TRBJ1-5	.	CASRLINEPQHF	TGTGCCAGCAGACTAATTAATGAGCCCCAGCATTTT
TRBD2	TRBV5-1	TRBJ2-3	once	CASRTSGGVEDTQYF	TGCGCCAGCAGGACGAGCGGGGGGGTGGAAGATACGCAGTATTTT
.	TRBV1	TRBJ1-1	.	CASSQGDDREAFF	TGCGCCAGCAGCCAAGGAGACGACCGTGAAGCTTTCTTT
.	TRBV6-8	TRBJ2-7	.	CASSLRDGGYEQYF	TGTGCCAGCAGTCTCCGGGACGGAGGCTACGAGCAGTACTTC
.	TRBV23-1	TRBJ1-5	.	CASSQEGFGNQPQHF	TGCGCCAGCAGCCAAGAAGGCTTCGGCAATCAGCCCCAGCATTTT
.	TRBV28	TRBJ1-4	.	CASSPPGATNEKLFF	TGTGCCAGCAGTCCTCCAGGGGCAACTAATGAAAAACTGTTTTTT
.	TRBV29-1	TRBJ2-3	.	CSVEGAGGTDTQYF	TGCAGCGTTGAGGGGGCAGGAGGCACAGATACGCAGTATTTT
TRBD1	TRBV11-3	TRBJ2-3	.	CASSTGTGATNTQYF	TGTGCCAGCAGCACGGGGACAGGGGCAACGAATACGCAGTATTTT
TRBD2	TRBV29-1	TRBJ2-7	.	CSVLADEHEQYF	TGCAGCGTTCTAGCGGATGAGCACGAGCAGTACTTC
.	TRBV12-2	TRBJ1-2	few	CALLPDGRIYGYTF	TGTGCCTTACTCCCGGACGGACGGATTTATGGCTACACCTTC
.	TRBV14	TRBJ1-4	.	CASSHLTTATNEKLFF	TGTGCCAGCAGCCACTTAACGACAGCAACTAATGAAAAACTGTTTTTT
TRBD1	TRBV5-1	TRBJ2-2	.	CASSWGQGRTGELFF	TGCGCCAGCAGCTGGGGACAGGGGAGAACCGGGGAGCTGTTTTTT
.	TRBV14	TRBJ2-3	.	CASSPLGDTQYF	TGTGCCAGCAGCCCTCTAGGGGATACGCAGTATTTT
.	TRBV11-3	TRBJ1-3	many	CASSLLGSGNTIYF	TGTGCCAGCAGCTTGCTCGGCTCTGGAAACACCATATATTTT
TRBD2	TRBV13	TRBJ2-2	.	CASSSGTSDSWYGTGELFF	TGTGCCAGCAGTTCCGGGACTAGCGACTCCTGGTACGGCACCGGGGAGCTGTTTTTT
TRBD1	TRBV27	TRBJ1-5	few	CASSSDRGVNQPQHF	TGTGCCAGCAGTTCCGACAGGGGAGTAAATCAGCCCCAGCATTTT
.	TRBV15	TRBJ1-5	.	CATSRDSGRNNQPQHF	TGTGCCACCAGCAGAGATTCGGGCAGGAACAATCAGCCCCAGCATTTT
TRBD1	TRBV19	TRBJ1-3	.	CASIRQGPGNTIYF	TGTGCCAGTATTCGACAGGGTCCTGGAAACACCATATATTTT
.	TRBV9	TRBJ2-1	.	CTTSEQNNEQFF	TGTACTACCTCGGAGCAGAACAATGAGCAGTTCTTC
TRBD1	TRBV6-4	TRBJ2-7	.	CASTRGQGYEQYF	TGTGCCAGCACCCGGGGACAGGGCTACGAGCAGTACTTC
.	TRBV5-1	TRBJ1-4	.	CASSRSTQGEKLFF	TGCGCCAGCAGTCGATCGACACAGGGTGAAAAACTGTTTTTT
.	TRBV19	TRBJ2-2	.	CASSIGRNTGELFF	TGTGCCAGTAGTATTGGTAGGAACACCGGGGAGCTGTTTTTT
.	TRBV15	TRBJ2-3	.	CATSRGSGDGTDTQYF	TGTGCCACCAGCAGAGGCTCGGGGGATGGCACAGATACGCAGTATTTT
TRBD2	TRBV30	TRBJ2-5	.	CAWSSQGGETQYF	TGTGCCTGGAGTAGTCAGGGAGGGGAGACCCAGTACTTC
.	TRBV25-1	TRBJ2-3	once	CASSDGRLTDTQYF	TGTGCCAGCAGTGATGGACGCTTGACAGATACGCAGTATTTT
.	TRBV18	TRBJ2-3	.	CASSPGGPRGTDTQYF	TGTGCCAGCTCACCGGGCGGGCCGAGGGGTACAGATACGCAGTATTTT
TRBD2	TRBV19	TRBJ2-1	.	CASSFILAGGPSEQFF	TGTGCCAGTAGTTTTATCTTAGCGGGGGGGCCGAGCGAGCAGTTCTTC
.	TRBV6-8	TRBJ2-5	.	CASSNIRATETQYF	TGTGCCAGCAGTAACATCAGGGCGACGGAGACCCAGTACTTC
.	TRBV19	TRBJ2-2	.	CASSLWTEPTGELFF	TGTGCCAGTAGTTTGTGGACAGAACCCACCGGGGAGCTGTTTTTT
.	TRBV19	TRBJ2-7	.	CASSIRDMISEQYF	TGTGCCAGTAGTATCCGGGACATGATTTCCGAGCAGTACTTC
.	TRBV30	TRBJ1-2	once	CALREDPKVYGYTF	TGTGCCTTACGGGAGGACCCTAAAGTTTATGGCTACACCTTC
.	TRBV19	TRBJ2-3	.	CASSLSQGRAQYF	TGTGCCAGTAGTCTATCGCAGGGCAGGGCGCAGTATTTT